The 17 T cell receptor beta chains in this list originate from one sample, sequenced in a study of CD8 T cells in ankylosing spondylitis. Study outcomes and limitations: Characteristic of ankylosing spondylitis blood, it appeared, was a TCR beta motif comprising about eight highly homologous variants.

In TCRdb, the 5' RACE reads were re-called with MiXCR into one record per CDR3 protein. This repertoire shows around 770,000 distinct CDR3 sequences, approximately 12% found once; its top ten account for roughly 0.51%. No cognate antigen is known for these TCRs. The sequenced sample was blood, either unsorted or a sorted T cell fraction (not recorded which). The receptors here all came from a male donor with ankylosing spondylitis.

This clonotype was found a few times. The rearrangement uses TRBV9 and TRBJ1-1; tentatively, D is TRBD1 (6 bases). CDR1 and CDR2 (germline): SGDLS, YYNGEE. CDR3 length: 15 amino acids. V dropped 3 bases and J dropped 5 bases, with 17 bases sitting between them. CDR3: CASSGLAGAKTEAFF. DNA for the CDR3: TGTGCCAGCAGCGGACTCGCGGGGGCCAAAACTGAAGCTTTCTTT.

A few counts support this clonotype. V gene TRBV7-2 combines with J gene TRBJ2-3; D remains unclear. This CDR3 spans 12 amino acids. Germline V CDR1 and CDR2: SGHTA, FQGNSA. Trimming pared 5 bases from V and 5 bases from J, leaving 8 bases between. The CDR3 reads CASSLFQDTQYF. The DNA for the CDR3 is TGTGCCAGCAGCCTGTTCCAAGATACGCAGTATTTT.

J is TRBJ1-1 and V is TRBV27; tentatively, D is TRBD1 (5 bases). Deletions cut 8 bases from V and 5 bases from J, with 9 bases between. Looked up from germline, CDR1 is MNHEY and CDR2 is SMNVEV (reference sequence). The CDR3 is 11 amino acids. The CDR3 loop reads CASRGRTEAFF. As DNA, the CDR3 is TGTGCCAGCCGGGGCAGGACTGAAGCTTTCTTT.

The chain recombines TRBV15 with TRBJ2-2; D is unclear. The CDR3 consists of 17 residues. The germline gives CDR1 LNHNV, CDR2 YYDKDF (reference sequence). V was pared by 0 bases and J by 1 base, with 12 bases between. The DNA for the CDR3 is TGTGCCACCAGCAGAGAGCAAATGTGGGAGAACACCGGGGAGCTGTTTTTT. As protein: CATSREQMWENTGELFF.

The V call is TRBV6-4, the J call TRBJ2-3; 8 nucleotides line up with TRBD2. J lost 3 bases, V lost 3 bases, and 5 bases had no gene match. The CDR3 spans 15 residues. From germline, CDR1 is MRHNA and CDR2 SNTAGT. CDR3 nucleotides: TGTGCCAGCAGTGAAAGAGGACTAGCAACAGATACGCAGTATTTT. This sequence encodes CASSERGLATDTQYF.

The rearrangement uses TRBV5-6 and TRBJ2-7; no reliable D call. Germline V lookup: CDR1 SGHDT, CDR2 YYEEEE. V was shortened by 4 bases and J by 3 bases, with 17 bases between the two germline ends. The CDR3 is 15 residues long. CDR3 nucleotides: TGTGCCAGCAGCCCGAACGGTGGGTTTCTCTACGAGCAGTACTTC. It yields the protein CASSPNGGFLYEQYF.

This clonotype was seen a handful of times. The chain links TRBV20-1 to TRBJ1-1; D unresolved. V lost 3 bases, J lost 1 base, and 9 bases lay in between. Looked up from germline, CDR1 is DFQATT and CDR2 is SNEGSKA (reference sequence). The CDR3 has 13 residues. In DNA form, the CDR3 reads TGCAGTGCTAGTAAGGATTGGAACACTGAAGCTTTCTTT. Translating gives CSASKDWNTEAFF.

This clonotype appeared a few times. This rearrangement joins TRBV5-5 to TRBJ1-5; maybe TRBD1 (5 bases). The CDR3 loop spans 15 amino acids. Germline CDR1 is SGHKS and CDR2 is YYEKEE (reference sequence). Trimming left V 0 bases short and J 4 bases short, with 11 bases between. CDR3 sequence: CASSLDPWGNQPQHF. In DNA form, the CDR3 reads TGTGCCAGCAGCTTGGACCCCTGGGGGAATCAGCCCCAGCATTTT.

In this sample, this clonotype turned up many times. V gene TRBV15 combines with J gene TRBJ1-1; no firm D call. Deletions cut 0 bases from V and 10 bases from J, with 9 bases between. Germline assignment: CDR1 LNHNV and CDR2 YYDKDF (reference sequence). The CDR3 spans 12 residues. The CDR3 DNA sequence: TGTGCCACCAGCAGAGATTCCTCGGTAGCTTTCTTT. This encodes CATSRDSSVAFF.

The chain has TRBV7-8 and TRBJ2-1, with 10 bases lining up with TRBD2. This CDR3 has 14 residues. Trimming at V came to 5 bases and at J to 9 bases, leaving 7 bases not matched to a gene. Per germline, CDR1 SGHVS and CDR2 FQNEAQ. Here the CDR3 reads CASSPRLAGIEQFF. The CDR3 nucleotides read TGTGCCAGCAGCCCCCGACTAGCGGGCATTGAGCAGTTCTTC. Full variable domain (remainder filled in from reference TRBV7-8 and TRBJ2-1): GAGVSQSPRYKVAKRGQDVALRCDPISGHVSLFWYQQALGQGPEFLTYFQNEAQLDKSGLPSDRFFAERPEGSVSTLKIQRTQQEDSAVYLCASSPRLAGIEQFFGPGTRLTVL.

This chain joins TRBV13 and TRBJ2-5, with 7 bases that match TRBD2. V shed 2 bases and J 4 bases; nucleotides not matched to a gene: 4. The CDR3 runs to 14 residues. In germline, CDR1 is PRHDT, CDR2 FYEKMQ (reference sequence). In nucleotides, the CDR3 is TGTGCCAGCAGCTTACCGGGACTAACAGAGACCCAGTACTTC. Protein product: CASSLPGLTETQYF.

There are a few counts of this clonotype. The chain joins TRBV11-2 to TRBJ2-7; D gene ambiguous. Trimming shortened V by 2 bases and J by 6 bases, and 11 bases separated the two germline ends. Germline V gene sequence: CDR1 SGHAT, CDR2 FQNNGV. The CDR3 length is 13 residues. Here the CDR3 DNA reads TGTGCCAGCAGCTTACTTGTTGTTGCCGAGCAGTACTTC. It is translated as CASSLLVVAEQYF.

This clonotype came up a few times. V gene TRBV30 combines with J gene TRBJ1-2, with D unclear. Germline CDR1 is GTSNPN and CDR2 is SVGIG (reference sequence). CDR3 length: 12 amino acids. Trimming pared 2 bases from V and 0 bases from J, leaving 4 bases between. CDR3 protein: CAWSPPNYGYTF. The CDR3 nucleotides read TGTGCCTGGAGTCCTCCTAACTATGGCTACACCTTC.

This clonotype was recorded many times. The chain has TRBV4-3 and TRBJ2-1; D gene uncertain. The CDR3 length is 16 residues. Germline lookup yields CDR1 LGHNA and CDR2 YSLEER. Trimming stripped 1 base from V and 5 bases from J, with 15 bases between. Here the CDR3 reads CASSQVYLTRHNEQFF. CDR3 nucleotides: TGCGCCAGCAGCCAAGTCTACCTCACGAGGCACAATGAGCAGTTCTTC.

V and J are TRBV5-1 and TRBJ1-1, with 7 bases that match TRBD1. This CDR3 contains 15 residues. Trimming at V came to 4 bases and at J to 1 base, leaving 7 bases not matched to a gene. Germline values: CDR1 SGHRS, CDR2 YFSETQ. CDR3 region: CASSTGRQGNTEAFF. The CDR3 DNA is TGCGCCAGCAGCACTGGGAGACAGGGGAACACTGAAGCTTTCTTT.

Ten or more counts support this clonotype. This sequence joins TRBV20-1 and TRBJ2-3; D is possibly TRBD1 or TRBD2 (6 bases each). There are 16 residues in the CDR3. Germline lookup yields CDR1 DFQATT and CDR2 SNEGSKA (reference sequence). V lost 6 bases to trimming and J lost 1 base, with 20 bases between them. CDR3 DNA: TGCAGTGCCAGTCCGGGGGCGGTTACGGGCACAGATACGCAGTATTTT. Translation gives CSASPGAVTGTDTQYF.

This clonotype was recorded at least ten times. The chain couples TRBV4-3 to TRBJ2-3; TRBD2 might be the D (6 bases). Germline CDR1 and CDR2: LGHNA and YSLEER. The CDR3 has 18 residues. The ends were cut back, 4 bases at V and 1 base at J, with 21 bases in the middle. The CDR3 loop reads CASSRSGGFIMGTDTQYF. CDR3 coding DNA: TGCGCCAGCAGCCGGTCAGGAGGGTTCATCATGGGCACAGATACGCAGTATTTT.